This TCR beta chain appears in the sequencing data of a study of CD4+ T cells in melanoma. Whole-study findings and limits: A reported correlation linked neoantigen-specific CD4+ T cells to CD8+, macrophage and B cell function. Reportedly, melanoma neoantigen-specific CD4+ T cells showed varied differentiation states.

TCRdb keeps only in-frame clones here, not all; method: immunoSEQ multiplex PCR. The sample shows about 140,000 clones, about 90% of them seen only once. The trim removed 5 bases at V and 4 bases at J, leaving 10 bases unmatched. This CDR3 is 15 amino acids long. CDR1 LNHDA and CDR2 SQIVND come from the germline V gene (reference sequence). About this clone itself: Its antigen is as yet unknown.

This clonotype was sampled from a human donor with melanoma. This chain connects TRBV19 to TRBJ1-2, with 7 positions matching TRBD1. The CDR3 loop is CASSLSAGQIYGYTF. In DNA form, the CDR3 reads TGTGCCAGTAGTCTATCAGCGGGACAGATCTATGGCTACACCTTC.